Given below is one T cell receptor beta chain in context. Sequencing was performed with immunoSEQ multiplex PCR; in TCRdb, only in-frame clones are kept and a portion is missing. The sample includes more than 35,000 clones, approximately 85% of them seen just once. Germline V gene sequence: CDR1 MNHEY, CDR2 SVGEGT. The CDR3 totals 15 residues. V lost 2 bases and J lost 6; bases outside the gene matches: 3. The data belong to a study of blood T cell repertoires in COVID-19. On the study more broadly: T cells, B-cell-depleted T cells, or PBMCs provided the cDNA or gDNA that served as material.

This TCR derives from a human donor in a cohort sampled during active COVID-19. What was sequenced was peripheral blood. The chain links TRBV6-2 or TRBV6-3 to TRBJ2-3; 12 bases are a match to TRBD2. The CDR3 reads CASSYRTSGTDTQYF. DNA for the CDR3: TGTGCCAGCAGTTACCGGACTAGCGGGACCGATACGCAGTATTTT.